This T cell receptor beta chain was identified in a study of blood T cell repertoires in COVID-19. Study in general: Acute and convalescent COVID-19 samples came from the United States, Italy and Spain.

Profiling relied on immunoSEQ multiplex PCR, and the TCRdb table lists in-frame clones only, not all of them. Here the sample spans more than 150,000 clones, 87% being singletons. The sample holds a few counts of this clone. This TCR was sampled from a woman between 70 and 85 years old with COVID-19, enrolled during active disease. The sample taken for sequencing was peripheral blood.

The CDR3 loop reads CASSPTGTSGRFYEQYF. The DNA of the CDR3 is TGTGCCAGCAGTCCCACTGGGACTAGCGGGAGGTTCTACGAGCAGTACTTC. The chain joins TRBV27 to TRBJ2-7; 15 bases are shared with TRBD2. V trimming: 5 bases; J trimming: 3 bases; junction bases outside the gene matches: 8. The germline V gene encodes CDR1 MNHEY and CDR2 SMNVEV (reference sequence). This CDR3 spans 17 amino acids.